This T cell receptor beta chain is drawn from a study of blood T cell repertoires in COVID-19. The wider study: Italy, Spain and the United States were the sources of the convalescent and acute COVID-19 samples. Sample material is recorded as cDNA or gDNA derived from T cells, B-cell-depleted T cells, or PBMCs.

How the authors handled the data: Reference gene primer amplification yielded estimated nucleated cell counts. Some clones are missing from TCRdb's copy, which holds only in-frame ones; the method was immunoSEQ multiplex PCR. V, J and clone size reflect that table, while D and trimming were determined from the DNA. Among around 370,000 clones listed, roughly 90% were seen once. The sequencing input was peripheral blood. The clonotype was recovered from a young man with active or convalescent COVID-19.

CDR3 region: CASSKDRGGNEQFF. The DNA for the CDR3 is TGTGCCAGCAGTAAAGACAGGGGAGGGAATGAGCAGTTCTTC. The J gene is TRBJ2-1, the V gene TRBV7-3; perhaps TRBD1 as D (8 bases). The CDR3 is 14 amino acids. In germline, CDR1 is SGHTA, CDR2 FQGTGA. V lost 6 bases to trimming and J lost 7 bases, with 16 bases between them.